This T cell receptor beta chain was found in a study of shared clonotypes between healthy human individuals. Data came from immunoSEQ multiplex PCR; TCRdb stores just in-frame clones and leaves some out. The sample has millions of clones, 95% seen once. This CDR3 has 14 residues. Germline loops: CDR1 SEHNR, CDR2 FQNEAQ (reference sequence). V was cut by 0 bases and J by 2 bases, with 7 bases left in between. The sequence came from a man aged 18-30 years in good health. Sequenced sample: naive CD4+ T cells sorted from blood. The sample's subset: CD45RA+ positively selected. The rearrangement links TRBV7-9 to TRBJ1-1; no firm D call. The CDR3 protein is CASSLAQLNTEAFF. The DNA of the CDR3 is TGTGCCAGCAGCTTAGCGCAGCTAAACACTGAAGCTTTCTTT. The full variable domain, its missing parts supplied by reference TRBV7-9 and TRBJ1-1, is DTGVSQNPRHKITKRGQNVTFRCDPISEHNRLYWYRQTLGQGPEFLTYFQNEAQLEKSRLLSDRFSAERPKGSFSTLEIQRTEQGDSAMYLCASSLAQLNTEAFFGQGTRLTVV.